Listed here are 9 T cell receptor beta chains from one sample, sequenced in a study of shared clonotypes between healthy human individuals (TCRdb year 2020). Libraries were constructed by the immunoSEQ multiplex PCR assay. Held by TCRdb, this immuneACCESS table contains in-frame sequences only and omits some clones. Under half of the omission traces to an unresolved V gene where checked; the cause of the rest is unknown. For this sample the table gives about 1.5 million clones, of which 96% were detected only once. The ten largest account for over 1% of the sample. The sequenced sample was naive CD4+ T cells sorted from blood. Explained via the paper, the cell subset or site label denotes: CD45RA+ positively selected. Receptors originate from a young man in good health.

This clone appeared once. The J gene is TRBJ1-1, the V gene TRBV11-2; D unclear. CDR3 length: 12 amino acids. The V end lost 5 bases, the J end lost 4 bases, and 8 bases lay between the germline ends. CDR1 is SGHAT, CDR2 FQNNGV, per germline. The CDR3 region has the DNA TGTGCCAGCAGCCCCTGGAGCACTGAAGCTTTCTTT. This sequence encodes CASSPWSTEAFF.

The chain joins TRBV4-1 to TRBJ1-2; D is perhaps TRBD1 (5 bases). The CDR3 extends over 14 amino acids. CDR1 is MGHRA and CDR2 is YSYEKL in the germline V gene. Between the trimmed V and J ends, which lost 1 base and 4 bases, there was a span of 10 bases. This CDR3 is CASSQVGGGYGYTF. CDR3 nucleotides: TGCGCCAGCAGCCAAGTCGGGGGGGGCTATGGCTACACCTTC.

In this sample, this clone turned up once. Distinct nucleotide sequences in the sample also encode this CDR3. The genes are TRBV27 and TRBJ1-5; D gene ambiguous. Germline CDR1 MNHEY, CDR2 SMNVEV (reference sequence). V lost 5 bases and J lost 0, with 8 bases in between. The CDR3 has 14 residues. The CDR3 reads CASSLKNSNQPQHF. CDR3 in DNA: TGTGCCAGCAGTCTGAAGAATAGCAATCAGCCCCAGCATTTT.

The chain has TRBV30 and TRBJ2-5, with D perhaps matching TRBD2 (6 bases). The CDR3 sequence is 13 residues long. Trimming removed 1 base from V and 10 bases from J, with 16 bases in between. Germline CDR1 GTSNPN, CDR2 SVGIG (reference sequence). CDR3 coding DNA: TGTGCCTGGAGTGGAGGTGGGAGGTCGGACCAGTACTTC. Its protein is CAWSGGGRSDQYF.

The table lists this clone with a count of one. In DNA, the CDR3 is TGTGCCAGCAGCCAATCTTGGGGGGGCGCGGAGACCCAGTACTTC. It specifies CASSQSWGGAETQYF. The chain links TRBV16 to TRBJ2-5, with TRBD2 as a possible D gene (7 bases). Per germline, CDR1 KGHSY and CDR2 FQNENV. This CDR3 contains 15 residues. Trimming took 0 bases from V and 5 from J, leaving 13 bases between them.

The rearrangement joins TRBV18 to TRBJ2-7; 14 bases fit TRBD2. Germline V lookup: CDR1 KGHSH, CDR2 LQKENI. The CDR3 contains 15 residues. With 4 bases clipped from V and 4 bases from J, the junction kept 3 bases outside the gene matches. For the CDR3, the DNA is TGTGCCAGCTCACAGGGACTAGCGGGAGAATACGAGCAGTACTTC. Translated: CASSQGLAGEYEQYF. Variable domain in full (rest from reference TRBV18 and TRBJ2-7): NAGVMQNPRHLVRRRGQEARLRCSPMKGHSHVYWYRQLPEEGLKFMVYLQKENIIDESGMPKERFSAEFPKEGPSILRIQQVVRGDSAAYFCASSQGLAGEYEQYFGPGTRLTVT.

The chain is built from TRBV6-6 and TRBJ2-3; TRBD1 matches 7 bases. The trim removed 7 bases at V and 3 bases at J, leaving 7 bases unmatched. CDR1 and CDR2 (germline): MNHNY, SVGAGI (reference sequence). This CDR3 contains 14 residues. The CDR3 here is CASTRDSKTDTQYF. Here the CDR3 DNA reads TGTGCCAGCACCCGGGACAGTAAGACAGATACGCAGTATTTT.

This sequence joins TRBV29-1 and TRBJ2-1; unclear D gene. With 3 bases removed from V and 12 bases from J, the gap between germline ends came to 9 bases. The CDR3 is 10 amino acids. CDR1 is SQVTM, CDR2 ANQGSEA, per germline. The CDR3 here is CSVEEGTQFF. The CDR3 region has the DNA TGCAGCGTTGAGGAAGGTACGCAGTTCTTC.

This chain links TRBV18 with TRBJ2-1, with D perhaps assigned TRBD1 or TRBD2 (6 bases each). V gave up 5 bases and J gave up 3 bases, with 17 bases separating them. This CDR3 is built from 16 residues. The V gene's germline CDR1 is KGHSH and CDR2 LQKENI. CDR3 DNA: TGTGCCAGCTCATCGCCGGAGGGGGTAGTCTACAATGAGCAGTTCTTC. This encodes CASSSPEGVVYNEQFF.